The next 13 T cell receptor beta chains were all read from a single sample in a study of blood T cell repertoires in COVID-19. Produced via immunoSEQ multiplex PCR; TCRdb's table is partial and in-frame only. There are around 190,000 clones in the sample; more than 75% occur only once, and roughly 17% lies in the top ten. The sequenced material came from PBMCs or T cells enriched from blood (not recorded which). These receptors were obtained from a woman aged 50 to 65 with acute COVID-19.

The chain recombines TRBV28 with TRBJ2-1; perhaps TRBD2 as D (6 bases). Trimming cost V 4 bases and J 3 bases, with 28 bases left between them. CDR3 length equals 20 residues. CDR1 and CDR2 from the germline V gene are MDHEN and SYDVKM. This CDR3 is CASSSVGVVSGGSVYNEQFF. The CDR3 region has the DNA TGTGCCAGCAGTTCAGTGGGCGTTGTTAGCGGCGGGTCTGTCTACAATGAGCAGTTCTTC.

The chain uses TRBV5-1 and TRBJ2-1; 8 nucleotides line up with TRBD1. This CDR3 region has 15 residues. Germline V gene sequence: CDR1 SGHRS, CDR2 YFSETQ. V was clipped by 4 bases and J by 0 bases; unmatched bases: 3. The CDR3 DNA sequence: TGCGCCAGCAGCGGGGACAGGTACTCCTACAATGAGCAGTTCTTC. This gives the protein CASSGDRYSYNEQFF.

The V gene is TRBV9, the J gene TRBJ1-3; D gene ambiguous. The germline V gene has CDR1 SGDLS and CDR2 YYNGEE. V was cut by 0 bases and J by 4 bases, with 8 bases left in between. The CDR3 extends over 14 amino acids. The CDR3: CASSVVAVGNTIYF. DNA of the CDR3: TGTGCCAGCAGCGTAGTTGCGGTGGGAAACACCATATATTTT.

The chain is built from TRBV7-2 and TRBJ1-3, with D tentatively TRBD1 (5 bases). Germline V lookup: CDR1 SGHTA, CDR2 FQGNSA. CDR3 length: 13 residues. DNA of the CDR3: TGTGGGGGCAGCTTTCTCTCTGGAAACACCATATATTTT. Translated, it gives CGGSFLSGNTIYF. The complete variable domain, with remaining parts taken from reference TRBV7-2 and TRBJ1-3, reads GAGVSQSPSNKVTEKGKDVELRCDPISGHTALYWYRQSLGQGLEFLIYFQGNSAPDKSGLPSDRFSAERTGGSVSTLTIQRTQQEDSAVYLCGGSFLSGNTIYFGEGSWLTVV.

The chain recombines TRBV19 with TRBJ1-5; no firm D call. Germline V gene sequence: CDR1 LNHDA, CDR2 SQIVND (reference sequence). The CDR3 consists of 13 residues. V dropped 1 base and J dropped 4 bases, with 5 bases sitting between them. The CDR3 nucleotides read TGTGCCAGTAGTATAGCCCTGAATCAGCCCCAGCATTTT. The encoded protein is CASSIALNQPQHF.

The rearrangement uses TRBV30 and TRBJ1-6; maybe TRBD1 (6 bases). With 1 base removed from V and 7 bases from J, the gap between germline ends came to 11 bases. The CDR3 spans 14 residues. The germline gives CDR1 GTSNPN, CDR2 SVGIG (reference sequence). CDR3 coding DNA: TGTGCCTGGAGTGGAGGACAGCGAAATTCACCCCTCCACTTT. Amino acids: CAWSGGQRNSPLHF.

This rearrangement joins TRBV5-4 to TRBJ1-2; 9 nucleotides agree with TRBD1. CDR3 length equals 14 residues. Losses at the gene ends were 1 base for V and 4 bases for J; bases not matched to a gene: 2. From germline, CDR1 is SGHNT and CDR2 YYREEE (reference sequence). The CDR3 loop reads CASSLTGGVYGYTF. The CDR3 DNA sequence: TGTGCCAGCAGCTTGACAGGGGGCGTCTATGGCTACACCTTC. The whole variable domain, filled in from reference TRBV5-4 and TRBJ1-2, reads ETGVTQSPTHLIKTRGQQVTLRCSSQSGHNTVSWYQQALGQGPQFIFQYYREEENGRGNFPPRFSGLQFPNYSSELNVNALELDDSALYLCASSLTGGVYGYTFGSGTRLTVV.

As regards this clone: The same CDR3 can be traced to other DNA sequences in this sample. The V gene is TRBV21-1, the J gene TRBJ2-7; no check of the table's D call, TRBD1, against the DNA was made. TRBV21-1 is assigned pseudogene status. The CDR3 covers 18 residues. The DNA of the CDR3 is TGTGCCAGCAGCAAGGTCGACAGGGCTTCCCCTGGGTCCTACGAACAGTACGTC. Translation gives CASSKVDRASPGSYEQYV.

V is TRBV5-5 and J is TRBJ1-2; D gene unclear. CDR1 SGHKS and CDR2 YYEKEE come from the germline V gene (reference sequence). CDR3 length: 13 amino acids. V lost 0 bases to trimming and J lost 8 bases, with 11 bases between them. The CDR3 is CASSLDSGVGYTF. CDR3 nucleotide sequence: TGTGCCAGCAGCTTGGATAGCGGGGTCGGCTACACCTTC.

This chain joins TRBV18 and TRBJ2-5; 10 nucleotides agree with TRBD2. V shed 3 bases, J shed 2 bases, and the junction held 9 bases outside the gene matches. The germline V gene has CDR1 KGHSH and CDR2 LQKENI. The CDR3 contains 17 residues. CDR3 region: CASSPRLPSGGQETQYF. The CDR3 DNA reads TGTGCCAGCTCACCGCGTTTGCCTAGCGGGGGACAAGAGACCCAGTACTTC.

On this clone: This may be a read error, as it is one base from a much larger clone. V usage is TRBV9 and J usage is TRBJ2-3; 12 positions agree with TRBD2. The trim removed 0 bases at V and 1 base at J, leaving 0 bases unmatched. The length of the CDR3 is 16 residues. Germline-derived CDR1 and CDR2 are SGDLS and YYNGEE. The DNA of the CDR3 is TGTGCCAGCAGCGTAGGACTAGCGGGGGGCACAGATACGCAGTATTTT. Translation gives CASSVGLAGGTDTQYF.

The genes are TRBV6-6 and TRBJ2-5; 8 bases map to TRBD2. The CDR3 extends over 15 amino acids. Germline CDR1 reads MNHNY; CDR2 reads SVGAGI (reference sequence). V shed 0 bases, J shed 5 bases, and the junction held 5 bases outside the gene matches. The CDR3 region is CASSYSGGGTETQYF. In DNA, the CDR3 is TGTGCCAGCAGTTACTCAGGCGGGGGGACGGAGACCCAGTACTTC.

The gene calls are TRBV19 and TRBJ1-5; D is undetermined. Germline values: CDR1 LNHDA, CDR2 SQIVND (reference sequence). CDR3 size: 15 residues. Deletions cut 0 bases from V and 1 base from J, with 7 bases between. The CDR3 here is CASSIERRSNQPQHF. The DNA for the CDR3 is TGTGCCAGTAGTATAGAACGCAGAAGCAATCAGCCCCAGCATTTT.